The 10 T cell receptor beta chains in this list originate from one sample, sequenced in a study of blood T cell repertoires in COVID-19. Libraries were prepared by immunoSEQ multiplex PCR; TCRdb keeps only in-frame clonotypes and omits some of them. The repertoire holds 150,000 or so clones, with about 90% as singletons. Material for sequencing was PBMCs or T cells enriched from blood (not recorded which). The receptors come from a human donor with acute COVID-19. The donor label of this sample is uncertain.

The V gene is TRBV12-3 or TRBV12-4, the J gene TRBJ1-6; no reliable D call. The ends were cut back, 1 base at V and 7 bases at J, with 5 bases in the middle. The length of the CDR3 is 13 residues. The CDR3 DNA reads TGTGCCAGCAGTTTAGACGGGAATTCACCCCTCCACTTT. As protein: CASSLDGNSPLHF.

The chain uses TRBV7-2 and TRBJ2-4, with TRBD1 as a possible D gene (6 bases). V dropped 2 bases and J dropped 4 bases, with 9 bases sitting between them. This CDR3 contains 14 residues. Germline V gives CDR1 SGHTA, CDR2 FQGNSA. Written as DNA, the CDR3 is TGTGCCAGCAGCTTAAGGGGGAGTAAAAACATTCAGTACTTC. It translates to CASSLRGSKNIQYF.

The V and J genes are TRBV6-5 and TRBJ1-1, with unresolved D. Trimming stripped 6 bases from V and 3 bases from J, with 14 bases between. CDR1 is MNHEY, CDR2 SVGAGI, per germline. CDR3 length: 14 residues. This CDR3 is CASREDGEDTEAFF. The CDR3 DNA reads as TGTGCCAGCAGAGAGGACGGGGAGGACACTGAAGCTTTCTTT.

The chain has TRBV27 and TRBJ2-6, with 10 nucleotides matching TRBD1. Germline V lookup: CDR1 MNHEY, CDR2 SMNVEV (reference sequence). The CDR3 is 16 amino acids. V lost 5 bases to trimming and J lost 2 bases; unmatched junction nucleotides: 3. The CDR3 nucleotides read TGTGCCAGCAGTCCGGGGACAGGGGCTGGGGCCAACGTCCTGACTTTC. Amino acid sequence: CASSPGTGAGANVLTF. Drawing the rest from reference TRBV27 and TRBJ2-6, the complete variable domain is EAQVTQNPRYLITVTGKKLTVTCSQNMNHEYMSWYRQDPGLGLRQIYYSMNVEVTDKGDVPEGYKVSRKEKRNFPLILESPSPNQTSLYFCASSPGTGAGANVLTFGAGSRLTVL.

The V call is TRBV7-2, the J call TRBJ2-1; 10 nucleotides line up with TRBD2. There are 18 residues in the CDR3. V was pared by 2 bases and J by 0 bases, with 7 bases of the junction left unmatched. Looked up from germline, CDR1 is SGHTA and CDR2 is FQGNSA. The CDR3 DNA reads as TGTGCCAGCAGCTTAATGAGGCTAGCGGGGGACTCCTACAATGAGCAGTTCTTC. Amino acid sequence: CASSLMRLAGDSYNEQFF.

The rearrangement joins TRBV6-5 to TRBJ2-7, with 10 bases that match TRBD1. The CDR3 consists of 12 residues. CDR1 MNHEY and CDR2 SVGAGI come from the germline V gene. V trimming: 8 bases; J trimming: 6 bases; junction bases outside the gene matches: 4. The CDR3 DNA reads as TGTGCCAGCGGCCGGACAGGGGGCGAGCAGTACTTC. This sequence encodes CASGRTGGEQYF.

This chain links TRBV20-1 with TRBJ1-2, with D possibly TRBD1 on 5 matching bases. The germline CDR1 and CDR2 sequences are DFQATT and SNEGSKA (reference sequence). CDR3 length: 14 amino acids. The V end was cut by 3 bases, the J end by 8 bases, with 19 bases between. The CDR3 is CSASSLRGVKGYTF. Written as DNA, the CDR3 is TGCAGTGCTAGTAGTTTGCGGGGGGTAAAGGGCTACACCTTC.

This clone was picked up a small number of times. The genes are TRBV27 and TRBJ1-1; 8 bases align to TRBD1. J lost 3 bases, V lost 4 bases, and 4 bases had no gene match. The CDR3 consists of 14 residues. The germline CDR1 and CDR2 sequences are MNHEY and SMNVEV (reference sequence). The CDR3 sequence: CASSSTGGYTEAFF. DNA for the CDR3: TGTGCCAGCAGTTCCACAGGGGGATACACTGAAGCTTTCTTT.

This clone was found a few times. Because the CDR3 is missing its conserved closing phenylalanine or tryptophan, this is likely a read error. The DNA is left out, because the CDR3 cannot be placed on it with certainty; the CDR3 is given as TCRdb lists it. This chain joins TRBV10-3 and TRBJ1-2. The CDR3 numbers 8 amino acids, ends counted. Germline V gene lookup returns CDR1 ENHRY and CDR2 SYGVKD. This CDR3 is CAIQDCAH.

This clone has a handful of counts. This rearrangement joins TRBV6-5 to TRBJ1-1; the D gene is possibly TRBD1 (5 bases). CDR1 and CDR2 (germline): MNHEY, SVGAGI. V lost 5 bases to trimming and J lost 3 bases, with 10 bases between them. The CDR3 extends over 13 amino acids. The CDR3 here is CASSTGRDTEAFF. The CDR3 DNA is TGTGCCAGCAGTACAGGCCGGGACACTGAAGCTTTCTTT.